Listed below are T cell receptor beta chains from one sample, sequenced in a study of blood T cells in healthy people across ages. TCRdb recomputed calls from the 5' RACE reads with MiXCR, one row per CDR3 protein. The sample has roughly 700,000 distinct CDR3 sequences; about 34% are singletons. The specimen was blood. Every receptor here comes from an elderly woman in good health. CDR3s include the opening cysteine and the closing phenylalanine or tryptophan. D genes are given only for firm matches. For some rows the clone size is stated as once, few or many, or as a class when expanded; others skip it.

length | J | V | size | D | CDR3 | DNA
18 | TRBJ2-3 | TRBV18 | many | TRBD1 | CASSPRRPGQGNTDTQYF | TGTGCCAGCTCACCGCGCCGTCCGGGACAGGGAAACACAGATACGCAGTATTTT
14 | TRBJ1-1 | TRBV30 | many | TRBD1 | CAWSGDRRYTEAFF | TGTGCCTGGAGTGGGGACAGGCGATACACTGAAGCTTTCTTT
15 | TRBJ2-3 | TRBV7-3 | once | TRBD2 | CASSRGGPTTDTQYF | TGTGCCAGCTCCCGGGGAGGGCCTACCACAGATACGCAGTATTTT
14 | TRBJ1-6 | TRBV5-6 | few | - | CASSQRALNSPLHF | TGTGCCAGCAGCCAACGGGCACTAAATTCACCCCTCCACTTT
14 | TRBJ1-5 | TRBV29-1 | many | TRBD1 | CSVAMDRVNQPQHF | TGCAGCGTCGCCATGGACAGGGTCAATCAGCCCCAGCATTTT
14 | TRBJ2-4 | TRBV5-1 | many | - | CASSPSVIGNIQYF | TGCGCCAGCAGCCCTTCGGTCATTGGGAACATTCAGTACTTC
13 | TRBJ2-3 | TRBV11-1 | many | - | CASSRGLTDTQYF | TGTGCCAGCAGCCGGGGACTGACAGATACGCAGTATTTT
12 | TRBJ2-1 | TRBV7-6 | - | - | CASSPPGDEQFF | TGTGCCAGCAGCCCCCCGGGGGATGAGCAGTTCTTC
16 | TRBJ2-6 | TRBV7-6 | many | - | CASSANSGPGANVLTF | TGTGCCAGCAGCGCGAACTCCGGTCCTGGGGCCAACGTCCTGACTTTC
16 | TRBJ2-3 | TRBV6-4 | - | - | CVSSDSTSRDTDTQYF | TGTGTCAGCAGTGACTCAACTAGTCGGGACACAGATACGCAGTATTTT